The rows below give T cell receptor beta chains drawn from one sample of a study of CD8+ T cells in alopecia areata. Only in-frame clones appear in the TCRdb table, and some are missing; sequencing was by immunoSEQ multiplex PCR. This table holds 130,000 or so clones, 61% found once. This specimen was CD4+ T cells sorted from blood, taken at week 4, from a patient treated with tofacitinib. The receptors come from a human donor with alopecia areata. Each CDR3 is given with its conserved first and last residue. The D gene is left open where the match is weak. Not all rows give a size; the values are once, few, many and, for expanded clones, a class.

len | d_gene | j_gene | abundance | v_gene | CDR3nt | CDR3aa
14 | . | TRBJ2-7 | . | TRBV2 | TGTGCCAGCAGTGAAAGTGCCATAGACCACGAGCAGTACTTC | CASSESAIDHEQYF
14 | . | TRBJ1-2 | few | TRBV7-2 | TGTGCCAGCAGCTGGGACGGGCGAATGAGGGGCTACACCTTC | CASSWDGRMRGYTF
15 | TRBD1 | TRBJ1-1 | few | TRBV5-6 | TGTGCCAGCAGCTTGGCGGGGGGCAGGGGGCTTGGAGCTTTCTTT | CASSLAGGRGLGAFF
13 | . | TRBJ2-7 | . | TRBV2 | TGTGCCAGCGGAGCAGAAGGGCCCTACGAGCAGTACTTC | CASGAEGPYEQYF
14 | . | TRBJ1-2 | . | TRBV29-1 | TGCAGCGTTGAAGATCAAGGCCGATACTATGGCTACACCTTC | CSVEDQGRYYGYTF
15 | . | TRBJ2-4 | . | TRBV4-1 | TGCGCCAGCAGCCAAGAAACAAGAGCCAAAAACATTCAGTACTTC | CASSQETRAKNIQYF
16 | TRBD2 | TRBJ2-7 | . | TRBV5-4 | TGTGCCAGCAGCCCGCGACTAGCGGGAGCGGTGCCCGAGCAGTACTTC | CASSPRLAGAVPEQYF
12 | . | TRBJ2-4 | . | TRBV29-1 | TGCAGCGTTGAAATCCAGGGGTACATTCAGTACTTC | CSVEIQGYIQYF
14 | . | TRBJ2-5 | . | TRBV5-1 | TGCGCCAGCAACTCTCCAGAGTACCAAGAGACCCAGTACTTC | CASNSPEYQETQYF
14 | . | TRBJ1-5 | . | TRBV27 | TGTGCCAGCAGGGACAGCCGTAGCAATCAGCCCCAGCATTTT | CASRDSRSNQPQHF
13 | TRBD1 | TRBJ1-2 | once | TRBV30 | TGTGCCTGGGTTCCAACAGGGGCCCAGGGCTACACCTTC | CAWVPTGAQGYTF
14 | . | TRBJ2-7 | . | TRBV19 | TGTGCCAGTAGTACGCGGACCCCAGACTACGAGCAGTACTTC | CASSTRTPDYEQYF
13 | TRBD1 | TRBJ1-2 | . | TRBV6-1 | TGTGCCAGCAGTGAACTAGGGGGCAGCGGCTACACCTTC | CASSELGGSGYTF
14 | TRBD2 | TRBJ2-3 | . | TRBV9 | TGTGCCAGCAGCGTTGCGGGGGTCATAGATACGCAGTATTTT | CASSVAGVIDTQYF
15 | . | TRBJ2-7 | . | TRBV6-5 | TGTGCCAGCAGCAGGGGGGCTAGCGGATCCTACGAGCAGTACTTC | CASSRGASGSYEQYF
12 | . | TRBJ2-3 | . | TRBV7-2 | TGTGCCAGCAGCTTTAGCACAGATACGCAGTATTTT | CASSFSTDTQYF
15 | . | TRBJ2-3 | . | TRBV7-3 | TGTGCCAGCAGCTTAGGGGACGGACCCACAGATACGCAGTATTTT | CASSLGDGPTDTQYF
16 | TRBD1 | TRBJ1-6 | few | TRBV10-3 | TGTGCCATCAGCCGATCCCGGGACAGGGAAGAATCACCCCTCCACTTT | CAISRSRDREESPLHF
15 | TRBD2 | TRBJ2-3 | . | TRBV7-8 | TGTGCCAGCAGCCCCCGGACTAGCGGCACAGATACGCAGTATTTT | CASSPRTSGTDTQYF
13 | . | TRBJ2-1 | few | TRBV19 | TGTGCCAGTAGTAAGGCGGGAACCAATGAGCAGTTCTTC | CASSKAGTNEQFF
13 | TRBD1 | TRBJ2-7 | . | TRBV4-3 | TGCGCCAGCAGCCGAGACAGGGGTTACGAGCAGTACTTC | CASSRDRGYEQYF
17 | . | TRBJ2-1 | . | TRBV15 | TGTGCCACCAGCACTGGTAGCGTAAAAAGCTCCTACAATGAGCAGTTCTTC | CATSTGSVKSSYNEQFF
16 | TRBD2 | TRBJ2-5 | . | TRBV29-1 | TGCAGCGTTGAAGGCTTAACGCTAGCGGGAGCTGAGACCCAGTACTTC | CSVEGLTLAGAETQYF
16 | TRBD2 | TRBJ2-5 | . | TRBV7-9 | TGTGCCAGCAGCTCCAGGCGAAGCGGGACCCAAGAGACCCAGTACTTC | CASSSRRSGTQETQYF
17 | . | TRBJ2-6 | few | TRBV5-6 | TGTGCCAGCAGCTATTGGGACCGAACCTCTGGGGCCAACGTCCTGACTTTC | CASSYWDRTSGANVLTF
15 | . | TRBJ2-5 | . | TRBV7-9 | TGTGCCAGCAGCCTACAGGGCTTGTACCAAGAGACCCAGTACTTC | CASSLQGLYQETQYF
16 | . | TRBJ2-3 | . | TRBV6-6 | TGTGCCAGCAGTTACTCGACGGGAAAAAGCACAGATACGCAGTATTTT | CASSYSTGKSTDTQYF
14 | TRBD2 | TRBJ2-1 | . | TRBV30 | TGTGCCTGGAAGGGACTAGCGTTGGGCAATGAGCAGTTCTTC | CAWKGLALGNEQFF
13 | . | TRBJ1-2 | . | TRBV30 | TGTGCCTGGAGTAGGGTGGGGAACTATGGCTACACCTTC | CAWSRVGNYGYTF
16 | TRBD2 | TRBJ2-7 | . | TRBV4-3 | TGCGCCAGCAGCCGAGAACCGGGACTAGCGGACTACGAGCAGTACTTC | CASSREPGLADYEQYF
12 | TRBD1 | TRBJ2-7 | . | TRBV9 | TGTGCCAGCAGAGGACAGGGGGAGGAGCAGTACTTC | CASRGQGEEQYF
15 | . | TRBJ2-6 | few | TRBV9 | TGTGCCAGCAGCTTCGGGATTTCTGGGGCCAACGTCCTGACTTTC | CASSFGISGANVLTF